This T cell receptor (beta chain) was sequenced during a study of Ad26.COV2.S vaccination and SARS-CoV-2 variants. Background on the study: COV1001, an Ad26.COV2.S trial, supplied this vaccine-arm donor. Once, or twice with 56 days between doses, Ad26.COV2.S was given intramuscularly.

Specified treatment: roughly 20 received Ad26.COV2.S at low or high dose, single or two shots; roughly 5 received placebo; per-sample allocation not given. Collection of samples fell on day 63 after the first vaccine or placebo injection. Participants' vaccine, an Ad26 vector, delivered Wuhan-strain SARS-CoV-2 spike. This CDR3 has 13 amino acids. Per the germline V gene, CDR1 is LNHDA and CDR2 is SQIVND (reference sequence). Germline trimming cut 5 bases from V and 9 bases from J; bases unmatched to any gene: 6. TCRdb keeps only in-frame clones here, not all; method: immunoSEQ multiplex PCR. Altogether about 400,000 clones are present, approximately 89% being singletons, with the ten largest covering under 2%.

The chain is built from TRBV19 and TRBJ2-1, with 8 bases aligning to TRBD1. The sequence came from a person between 18 and 59 years old who received the Ad26.COV2.S COVID-19 vaccine or a placebo. The sequencing here drew on peripheral blood, taken in a trial of Ad26.COV2.S vaccine versus placebo. CDR3 sequence reads: CASSRRTGFEQFF. The DNA of the CDR3 is TGTGCCAGTAGTCGTCGGACAGGGTTTGAGCAGTTCTTC.